The clone carrying this TCR beta chain was recorded only once. Clones were read by immunoSEQ multiplex PCR, and TCRdb kept only the in-frame ones, dropping some. The table shows 110,000 or so clones, with 85% occurring only once. This sample was included in a study of blood T cell repertoires in COVID-19. Study context: Acute and convalescent COVID-19 specimens originated in the United States, Italy and Spain.

The J segment lost 6 bases and the V segment lost 4 bases, leaving 5 bases of the junction unmatched. This CDR3 region has 14 residues. CDR1 is LGHNA, CDR2 YNFKEQ, per germline. This clonotype originated in a human donor in a cohort sampled during active COVID-19. The sample comprised peripheral blood. V usage is TRBV4-2 and J usage is TRBJ2-2, with 7 bases lining up with TRBD2. Here the CDR3 DNA reads TGTGCCAGCAGCCCCAGGGACTACCCCGGGGAGCTGTTTTTT. This sequence encodes CASSPRDYPGELFF.